This entry lists 15 T cell receptor beta chains sequenced from one sample in a study of cytomegalovirus exposure and HLA in healthy donors. The method was immunoSEQ multiplex PCR; TCRdb's version includes in-frame clones alone and lacks a portion of them. The sample holds some 200,000 clones; approximately 89% are singletons and the top ten take 6.5% to 7.5%. Input material: PBMCs. The receptors derive from a young man in good health and CMV-seropositive.

The chain carries TRBV5-1 and TRBJ2-7, with D hard to call. Germline lookup yields CDR1 SGHRS and CDR2 YFSETQ. V was shortened by 3 bases and J by 5 bases, with 9 bases between the two germline ends. The CDR3 runs to 12 residues. The CDR3 here is CASSSTGHEQYF. The DNA of the CDR3 is TGCGCCAGCAGCTCGACCGGCCACGAGCAGTACTTC.

The chain joins TRBV7-6 to TRBJ1-1, with a tentative D call TRBD1 (5 bases). Germline V gene lookup returns CDR1 SGHVS and CDR2 FNYEAQ. The V end lost 1 base, the J end lost 3 bases, and 9 bases lay between the germline ends. The CDR3 length is 14 residues. The DNA of the CDR3 is TGTGCCAGCAGCTTAGAGAGGGGATACACTGAAGCTTTCTTT. Encoded protein: CASSLERGYTEAFF.

This sequence joins TRBV11-3 and TRBJ2-5; no clear D. The CDR3 loop spans 14 amino acids. V lost 4 bases, J lost 3 bases, and 12 bases lay in between. Germline CDR1 is SGHNT and CDR2 is YENEEA. This chain's CDR3 is CASSSRSHKETQYF. The CDR3 nucleotides read TGTGCCAGCAGCTCACGGTCTCACAAAGAGACCCAGTACTTC.

This clone was counted a few times. Additional DNA sequences in this sample encode the identical CDR3. The CDR3 reads CASSYSGRSGNTIYF. The CDR3 nucleotides read TGTGCCAGCAGTTACTCGGGGCGCTCTGGAAACACCATATATTTT. This rearrangement joins TRBV6-5 to TRBJ1-3, with D perhaps TRBD1 (5 bases). This CDR3 comprises 15 residues. Trimming removed 0 bases from V and 0 bases from J, with 6 bases in between. Germline lookup yields CDR1 MNHEY and CDR2 SVGAGI.

This clone has just a few counts. This rearrangement joins TRBV18 to TRBJ1-6; D may be TRBD1 (6 bases). The length of the CDR3 is 16 residues. Trimming took off 0 bases at V and 7 bases at J, with 13 bases between the two ends. The germline CDR1 and CDR2 sequences are KGHSH and LQKENI. CDR3: CASSPPGALGNSPLHF. The CDR3 region has the DNA TGTGCCAGCTCACCACCGGGGGCGCTAGGGAATTCACCCCTCCACTTT.

The chain joins TRBV4-1 to TRBJ2-6; D ambiguous. Trimming stripped 0 bases from V and 1 base from J, with 10 bases between. The CDR3 runs 17 residues. Germline V CDR1 and CDR2: MGHRA, YSYEKL. CDR3 nucleotide sequence: TGCGCCAGCAGCCAAGATATCGGAATATCTGGGGCCAACGTCCTGACTTTC. Translation: CASSQDIGISGANVLTF.

The rearrangement uses TRBV4-1 and TRBJ2-1, with a tentative D call TRBD2 (5 bases). Trimming shortened V by 0 bases and J by 0 bases, and 15 bases separated the two germline ends. Germline V gene data show CDR1 as MGHRA and CDR2 as YSYEKL. The CDR3 spans 18 residues. The CDR3 DNA reads TGCGCCAGCAGCCAAGAACGCCTAGCTTATAGCTCCTACAATGAGCAGTTCTTC. This encodes CASSQERLAYSSYNEQFF.

The rearrangement uses TRBV6-5 and TRBJ2-2, with 9 bases that match TRBD1. The germline gives CDR1 MNHEY, CDR2 SVGAGI. CDR3 length: 16 amino acids. Trimming at V came to 4 bases and at J to 4 bases, leaving 7 bases not matched to a gene. The CDR3 coding sequence is TGTGCCAGCAGTTCCCCGGGACAGGGTGGCACCGGGGAGCTGTTTTTT. Translated, it gives CASSSPGQGGTGELFF.

This clone was counted many times. This CDR3 reads CASSEGAVLPGELFF. The CDR3 DNA sequence: TGTGCCAGCAGTGAGGGGGCCGTACTTCCCGGGGAGCTGTTTTTT. The rearrangement links TRBV2 to TRBJ2-2; a possible D gene is TRBD1 (6 bases). This CDR3 is 15 amino acids long. The ends were cut back, 3 bases at V and 6 bases at J, with 14 bases in the middle. CDR1 is SNHLY, CDR2 FYNNEI, per germline.

The chain combines TRBV30 with TRBJ2-5, with TRBD2 identical over 7 bases. This CDR3 has 15 residues. The J segment lost 9 bases and the V segment lost 2 bases, leaving 15 bases of the junction unmatched. Germline CDR1 is GTSNPN and CDR2 is SVGIG (reference sequence). The CDR3 region has the DNA TGTGCCTGGAGTAAGCGGGGCCCTCTAGGAGGGGCCCAGTACTTC. Translation gives CAWSKRGPLGGAQYF.

The chain recombines TRBV5-1 with TRBJ1-1, with a possible D match to TRBD1 (5 bases). Germline V lookup: CDR1 SGHRS, CDR2 YFSETQ. This CDR3 comprises 11 residues. Trimming stripped 3 bases from V and 8 bases from J, with 8 bases between. In DNA, the CDR3 is TGCGCCAGCAGCTCCCGGGACGAAGCTTTCTTT. This translates into CASSSRDEAFF.

The chain is built from TRBV4-3 and TRBJ1-2; a weak D match, TRBD1 (5 bases). Trimming stripped 0 bases from V and 2 bases from J, with 10 bases between. This CDR3 is built from 15 residues. CDR1 is LGHNA and CDR2 is YSLEER in the germline V gene. The CDR3 coding sequence is TGCGCCAGCAGCCAAGACCTGTCAGGGAACTATGGCTACACCTTC. This translates into CASSQDLSGNYGYTF.

J is TRBJ2-3 and V is TRBV5-1; D may be TRBD2 (6 bases). The germline V and J ends were trimmed by 6 bases and 6 bases, with 20 bases remaining between them. CDR1 SGHRS and CDR2 YFSETQ come from the germline V gene. The CDR3 covers 15 residues. The CDR3 here is CASKPGLYIADTQYF. Written as DNA, the CDR3 is TGCGCCAGCAAGCCGGGACTTTACATAGCGGATACGCAGTATTTT.

This chain links TRBV7-6 with TRBJ1-4; a possible D gene is TRBD1 (5 bases). The germline gives CDR1 SGHVS, CDR2 FNYEAQ. The CDR3 is 13 residues long. The V gene lost 5 bases and the J gene lost 7 bases, with 11 bases spanning the gap. The CDR3 here is CASSPGTVEKLFF. The CDR3 DNA is TGTGCCAGCAGCCCCGGGACGGTTGAAAAACTGTTTTTT.

About this clone: A read error may produce the germline difference seen at one junction end. The rearrangement uses TRBV5-1 and TRBJ2-2, with D perhaps TRBD1 (6 bases). This CDR3 spans 14 amino acids. CDR1 is SGHRS and CDR2 is YFSETQ in the germline V gene. CDR3 in DNA: TGCGCCAGCAGGCGGACAGAGAACTCCGGGGAGCTGTTTTTT. Protein product: CASRRTENSGELFF.